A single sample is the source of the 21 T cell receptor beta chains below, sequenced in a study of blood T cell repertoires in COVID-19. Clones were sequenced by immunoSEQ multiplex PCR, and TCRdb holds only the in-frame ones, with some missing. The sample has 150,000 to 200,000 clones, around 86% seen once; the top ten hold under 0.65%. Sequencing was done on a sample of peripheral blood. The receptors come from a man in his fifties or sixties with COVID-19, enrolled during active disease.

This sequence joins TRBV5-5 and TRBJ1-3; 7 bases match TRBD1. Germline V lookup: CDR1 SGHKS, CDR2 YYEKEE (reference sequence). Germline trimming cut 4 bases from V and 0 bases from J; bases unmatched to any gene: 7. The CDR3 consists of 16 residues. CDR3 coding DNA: TGTGCCAGCAGCCCGGGGACAGTCAACTCTGGAAACACCATATATTTT. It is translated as CASSPGTVNSGNTIYF.

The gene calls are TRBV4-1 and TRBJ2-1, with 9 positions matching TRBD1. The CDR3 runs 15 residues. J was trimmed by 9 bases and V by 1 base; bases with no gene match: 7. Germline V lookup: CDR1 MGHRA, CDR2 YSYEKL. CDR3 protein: CASSQGWTGEVEQFF. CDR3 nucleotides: TGCGCCAGCAGCCAAGGATGGACAGGGGAGGTTGAGCAGTTCTTC.

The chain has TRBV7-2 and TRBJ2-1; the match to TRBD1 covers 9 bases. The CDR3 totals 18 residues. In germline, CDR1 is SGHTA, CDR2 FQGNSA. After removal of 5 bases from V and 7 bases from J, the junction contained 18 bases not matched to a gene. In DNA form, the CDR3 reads TGTGCCAGCAGCCCGACAGCCTCCGGGACAGGGATCAGAAATGAGCAGTTCTTC. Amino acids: CASSPTASGTGIRNEQFF.

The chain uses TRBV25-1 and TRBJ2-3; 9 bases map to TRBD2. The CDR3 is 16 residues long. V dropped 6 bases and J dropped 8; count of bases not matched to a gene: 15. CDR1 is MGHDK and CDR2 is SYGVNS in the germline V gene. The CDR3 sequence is CASRKGTSRGQGTQYF. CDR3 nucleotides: TGTGCCAGCAGGAAAGGGACTAGCAGAGGGCAAGGTACGCAGTATTTT.

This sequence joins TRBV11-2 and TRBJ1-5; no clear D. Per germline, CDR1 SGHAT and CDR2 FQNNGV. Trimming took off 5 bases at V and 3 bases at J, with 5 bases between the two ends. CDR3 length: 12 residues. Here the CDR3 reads CASSPSNQPQHF. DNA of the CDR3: TGTGCCAGCAGCCCTTCCAATCAGCCCCAGCATTTT.

The CDR3 reads CASSSQPNTEAFF. The DNA of the CDR3 is TGTGCCAGCAGCTCACAGCCGAACACTGAAGCTTTCTTT. The chain is built from TRBV7-2 and TRBJ1-1; D is uncertain. V shed 4 bases and J shed 1 base, with 7 bases lying between them. Germline V gene lookup returns CDR1 SGHTA and CDR2 FQGNSA. The CDR3 is made up of 13 amino acids.

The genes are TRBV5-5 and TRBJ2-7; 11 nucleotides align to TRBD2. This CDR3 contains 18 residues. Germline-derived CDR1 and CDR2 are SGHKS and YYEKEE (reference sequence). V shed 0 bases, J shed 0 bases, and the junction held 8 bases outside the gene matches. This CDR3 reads CASSLGLAGGPGSYEQYF. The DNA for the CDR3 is TGTGCCAGCAGCTTGGGCCTAGCGGGAGGCCCCGGCTCCTACGAGCAGTACTTC.

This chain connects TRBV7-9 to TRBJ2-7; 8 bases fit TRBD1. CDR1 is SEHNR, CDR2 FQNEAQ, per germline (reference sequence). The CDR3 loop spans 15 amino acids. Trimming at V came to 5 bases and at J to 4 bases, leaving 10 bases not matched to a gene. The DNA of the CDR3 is TGTGCCAGCAGCACAGTTCAGGGACAGGAGTACGAGCAGTACTTC. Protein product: CASSTVQGQEYEQYF.

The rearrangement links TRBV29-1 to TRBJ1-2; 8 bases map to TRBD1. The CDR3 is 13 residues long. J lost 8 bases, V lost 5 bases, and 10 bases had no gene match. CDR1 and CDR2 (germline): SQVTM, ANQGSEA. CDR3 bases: TGCAGCGTTCCGGCCTTGACAGGGGCCGGCTACACCTTC. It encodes CSVPALTGAGYTF.

The CDR3 DNA sequence: TGTGCCAGCAGCTTAGGGGGCAGTTTGAACACTGAAGCTTTCTTT. Translated: CASSLGGSLNTEAFF. V is TRBV11-3 and J is TRBJ1-1, with D maybe TRBD1 (5 bases). This CDR3 region has 15 residues. The germline V gene encodes CDR1 SGHNT and CDR2 YENEEA. Trimming left V 1 base short and J 0 bases short, with 9 bases between.

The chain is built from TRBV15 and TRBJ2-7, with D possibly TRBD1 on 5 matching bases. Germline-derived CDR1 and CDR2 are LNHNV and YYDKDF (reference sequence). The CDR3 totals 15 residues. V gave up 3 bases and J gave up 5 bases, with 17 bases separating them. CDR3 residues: CATSSQSDRRHEQYF. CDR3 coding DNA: TGTGCCACCAGCAGCCAATCAGACAGACGGCACGAGCAGTACTTC. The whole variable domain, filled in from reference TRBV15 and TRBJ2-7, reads DAMVIQNPRYQVTQFGKPVTLSCSQTLNHNVMYWYQQKSSQAPKLLFHYYDKDFNNEADTPDNFQSRRPNTSFCFLDIRSPGLGDTAMYLCATSSQSDRRHEQYFGPGTRLTVT.

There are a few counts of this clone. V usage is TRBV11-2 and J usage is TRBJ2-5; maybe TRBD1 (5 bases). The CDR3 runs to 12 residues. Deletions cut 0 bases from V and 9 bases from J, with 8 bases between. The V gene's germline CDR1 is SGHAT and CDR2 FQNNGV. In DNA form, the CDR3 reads TGTGCCAGCAGCTTAGATTGGACATCCCAGTACTTC. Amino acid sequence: CASSLDWTSQYF.

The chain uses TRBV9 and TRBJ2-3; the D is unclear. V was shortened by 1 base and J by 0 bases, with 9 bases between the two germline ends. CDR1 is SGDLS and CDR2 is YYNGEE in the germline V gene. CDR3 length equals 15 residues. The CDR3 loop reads CASSVSPTSTDTQYF. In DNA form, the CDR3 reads TGTGCCAGCAGCGTATCGCCTACTAGCACAGATACGCAGTATTTT.

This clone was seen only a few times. Here the CDR3 DNA reads TGTGCCAGCAGCTCCGGGGCAGGGGGACCAGGGGAGCTGTTTTTT. Translation gives CASSSGAGGPGELFF. The V call is TRBV5-4, the J call TRBJ2-2, with 7 bases that match TRBD1. This CDR3 contains 15 residues. V trimming: 3 bases; J trimming: 8 bases; junction bases outside the gene matches: 10. Germline values: CDR1 SGHNT, CDR2 YYREEE (reference sequence).

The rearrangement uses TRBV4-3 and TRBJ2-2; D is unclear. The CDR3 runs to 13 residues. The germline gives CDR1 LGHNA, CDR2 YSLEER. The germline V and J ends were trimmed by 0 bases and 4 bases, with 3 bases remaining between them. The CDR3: CASSQEATGELFF. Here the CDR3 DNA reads TGCGCCAGCAGCCAAGAAGCCACCGGGGAGCTGTTTTTT.

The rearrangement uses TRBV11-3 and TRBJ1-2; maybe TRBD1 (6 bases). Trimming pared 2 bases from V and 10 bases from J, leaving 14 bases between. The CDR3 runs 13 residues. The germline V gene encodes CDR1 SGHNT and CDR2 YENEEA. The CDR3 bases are TGTGCCAGCAGCTTAACAGGGCCGGGCGTCTACACCTTC. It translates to CASSLTGPGVYTF.

CDR3 amino acids: CASSDSGAGGGYTF. DNA of the CDR3: TGTGCCAGCAGTGATTCAGGGGCAGGAGGTGGCTACACCTTC. This chain links TRBV25-1 with TRBJ1-2; a possible D gene is TRBD1 (6 bases). The germline V gene encodes CDR1 MGHDK and CDR2 SYGVNS. This CDR3 contains 14 residues. The V gene lost 3 bases and the J gene lost 7 bases, with 15 bases spanning the gap.

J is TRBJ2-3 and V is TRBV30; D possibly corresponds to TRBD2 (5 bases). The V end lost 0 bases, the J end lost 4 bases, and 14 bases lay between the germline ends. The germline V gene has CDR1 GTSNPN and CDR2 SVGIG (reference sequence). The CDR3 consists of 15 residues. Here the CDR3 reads CAWSVTSPGADTQYF. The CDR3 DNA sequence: TGTGCCTGGAGTGTAACCTCCCCCGGGGCAGATACGCAGTATTTT.

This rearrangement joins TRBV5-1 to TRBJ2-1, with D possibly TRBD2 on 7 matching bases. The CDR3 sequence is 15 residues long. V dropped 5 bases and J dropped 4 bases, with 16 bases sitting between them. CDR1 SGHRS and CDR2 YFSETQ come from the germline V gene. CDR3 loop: CASRGGGAMYNEQFF. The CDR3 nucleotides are TGCGCCAGCAGAGGAGGGGGGGCGATGTACAATGAGCAGTTCTTC.

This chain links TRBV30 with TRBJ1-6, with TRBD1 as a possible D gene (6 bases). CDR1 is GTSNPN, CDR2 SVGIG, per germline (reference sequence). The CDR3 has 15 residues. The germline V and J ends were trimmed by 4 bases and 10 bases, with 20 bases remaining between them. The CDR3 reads CAWMDRGWSRSPLHF. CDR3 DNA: TGTGCCTGGATGGATAGGGGGTGGTCTAGGTCACCCCTCCACTTT.

In DNA form, the CDR3 reads TGTGCCAGCAGTGATGGTTCCAGGGGGTACACCGGGGAGCTGTTTTTT. Residues: CASSDGSRGYTGELFF. J is TRBJ2-2 and V is TRBV2; TRBD1 matches 7 bases. Germline CDR1 SNHLY, CDR2 FYNNEI. V lost 3 bases, J lost 3 bases, and 7 bases stayed unmatched. The CDR3 length is 16 residues.